This T cell receptor beta chain was sequenced in a study of blood T cell repertoires in COVID-19. The repertoire was sequenced with immunoSEQ multiplex PCR; TCRdb's copy has only in-frame clones and lacks some. The repertoire holds some 200,000 clones, with around nine tenths as singletons. Germline values: CDR1 SGHAT, CDR2 FQNNGV. V was pared by 5 bases and J by 2 bases, with 9 bases of the junction left unmatched. The length of the CDR3 is 16 residues. Specimen: peripheral blood. The V gene is TRBV11-2, the J gene TRBJ2-3, with 8 bases identical to TRBD1. This receptor was taken from a man aged 65 to 85 with acute or convalescent COVID-19. The CDR3 loop reads CASSLGTDRDTDTQYF. The CDR3 DNA reads TGTGCCAGCAGCCTCGGCACGGACAGGGACACAGATACGCAGTATTTT.